Following are 13 T cell receptor beta chains from one sample sequenced in a study of T cell repertoires in cytomegalovirus infection. These receptors' targets are unknown. TCRdb analysed the reads with MiXCR anew, one entry per CDR3 protein. The repertoire includes a few hundred thousand distinct CDR3 sequences, 40% of them detected once, and around 46% sits in the top ten. Sequenced material: cultured PBMCs, taken from culture after CMV antigen stimulation. The source of these receptors is a human donor in good health (CMV status not recorded). Some clones in this sample may be carry-over from other donors' samples.

The rearrangement joins TRBV19 to TRBJ2-7, with D possibly matching TRBD1 (6 bases). Germline loops: CDR1 LNHDA, CDR2 SQIVND (reference sequence). This CDR3 has 15 amino acids. Trimming pared 4 bases from V and 2 bases from J, leaving 15 bases between. In DNA, the CDR3 is TGTGCCAGTAGTAGCCCACAGGGTAAGGCCTACGAGCAGTACTTC. This codes for CASSSPQGKAYEQYF.

In its sample, this clonotype was seen once. The chain employs TRBV4-3 and TRBJ2-3; D possibly corresponds to TRBD1 (6 bases). Germline CDR1 is LGHNA and CDR2 is YSLEER. The CDR3 length is 14 residues. The V end lost 7 bases, the J end lost 2 bases, and 13 bases lay between the germline ends. This chain's CDR3 is CASTLGQPTDTQYF. The CDR3 bases are TGCGCCAGCACCCTTGGACAGCCCACAGATACGCAGTATTTT.

This clonotype came up a few times. The rearrangement joins TRBV6-5 to TRBJ2-7; D not resolved. This CDR3 is 11 amino acids long. CDR1 and CDR2 from the germline V gene are MNHEY and SVGAGI. V was trimmed by 2 bases and J by 6 bases, leaving 5 bases between them. The CDR3, as DNA: TGTGCCAGCAGTTACGAAGCCGAGCAGTACTTC. As protein: CASSYEAEQYF.

The CDR3 here is CASSLFLGTTGELFF. CDR3 DNA sequence: TGTGCCAGCAGCTTGTTTCTGGGGACCACCGGGGAGCTGTTTTTT. The genes are TRBV7-2 and TRBJ2-2, with D possibly being TRBD1 or TRBD2 (5 bases each). Trimming pared 3 bases from V and 4 bases from J, leaving 12 bases between. This CDR3 spans 15 amino acids. The germline V gene has CDR1 SGHTA and CDR2 FQGNSA.

This clonotype was seen more than once but under ten times. The CDR3 coding sequence is TGTGCCAGCAGTCGAACAGGGGACAGGGGCTACACCTTC. This translates into CASSRTGDRGYTF. The chain carries TRBV7-6 and TRBJ1-2; 8 bases fit TRBD1. The CDR3 spans 13 residues. The V gene's germline CDR1 is SGHVS and CDR2 FNYEAQ. The ends lost 6 bases at V and 8 bases at J; junction bases unmatched: 8.

This clonotype was recorded a few times. The V call is TRBV6-1, the J call TRBJ2-1; a weak D match, TRBD1 (6 bases). Germline V CDR1 and CDR2: MNHNS, SASEGT. The CDR3 contains 11 residues. V lost 5 bases and J lost 10, with 9 bases in between. The CDR3 sequence is CASSYGTEQFF. Here the CDR3 DNA reads TGTGCCAGCAGTTATGGGACAGAGCAGTTCTTC.

The gene calls are TRBV28 and TRBJ2-5; D gene uncertain. Deletions cut 2 bases from V and 4 bases from J, with 11 bases between. The CDR3 is 14 amino acids. Germline CDR1 MDHEN, CDR2 SYDVKM. CDR3 protein: CASSLLGIRETQYF. Written as DNA, the CDR3 is TGTGCCAGCAGTTTACTGGGGATTAGAGAGACCCAGTACTTC.

This clonotype was counted between two and nine times. The chain combines TRBV7-2 with TRBJ2-7; D unclear. This CDR3 has 13 residues. Germline CDR1 SGHTA, CDR2 FQGNSA. Trimming took 4 bases from V and 2 from J, leaving 9 bases between them. DNA for the CDR3: TGTGCCAGCAGCTACCGAGCCCCCTACGAGCAGTACTTC. Encoded protein: CASSYRAPYEQYF.

The chain couples TRBV6-2 or TRBV6-3 to TRBJ2-2; maybe TRBD2 (6 bases). The V end was cut by 2 bases, the J end by 4 bases, with 11 bases between. The CDR3 totals 15 residues. Germline assignment: CDR1 MNHEY and CDR2 SVGEGT. The CDR3 nucleotides are TGTGCCAGCAGTTACGAGGCGGGGCTCACCGGGGAGCTGTTTTTT. It encodes CASSYEAGLTGELFF.

The chain has TRBV28 and TRBJ2-2; 7 bases match TRBD1. From germline, CDR1 is MDHEN and CDR2 SYDVKM. The V gene end was trimmed by 4 bases and the J gene end by 5 bases; junction bases not matched to a gene: 4. The length of the CDR3 is 14 residues. The CDR3 region is CASSSDRPTGELFF. The DNA of the CDR3 is TGTGCCAGCAGTTCGGACAGGCCGACCGGGGAGCTGTTTTTT.

The V call is TRBV7-2, the J call TRBJ2-6, with 11 bases aligning to TRBD2. The CDR3 extends over 17 amino acids. Germline assignment: CDR1 SGHTA and CDR2 FQGNSA. The ends lost 2 bases at V and 4 bases at J; junction bases unmatched: 4. The CDR3 nucleotides are TGTGCCAGCAGCTTAAGACTAGCGGGGTCCGGGGCCAACGTCCTGACTTTC. Translation gives CASSLRLAGSGANVLTF. Full variable domain (missing parts from reference TRBV7-2 and TRBJ2-6): GAGVSQSPSNKVTEKGKDVELRCDPISGHTALYWYRQSLGQGLEFLIYFQGNSAPDKSGLPSDRFSAERTGGSVSTLTIQRTQQEDSAVYLCASSLRLAGSGANVLTFGAGSRLTVL.

The rearrangement joins TRBV7-2 to TRBJ1-6, with 7 bases fitting TRBD1. The CDR3 loop spans 18 amino acids. The germline V gene encodes CDR1 SGHTA and CDR2 FQGNSA. Trimming cost V 3 bases and J 0 bases; bases outside gene matches: 8. The CDR3 here is CASSLVTGQSSYNSPLHF. DNA of the CDR3: TGTGCCAGCAGCTTGGTGACAGGGCAGAGCTCCTATAATTCACCCCTCCACTTT.

The chain couples TRBV12-5 to TRBJ1-2; D uncertain. Trimming removed 1 base at V and 8 bases at J, with 11 bases between. CDR1 is LGHNT and CDR2 is FRNRAP in the germline V gene. The CDR3 has 13 amino acids. CDR3 sequence reads: CASGLGLDRGYTF. CDR3 DNA: TGTGCTAGTGGTTTGGGCCTAGACCGGGGCTACACCTTC.